The 21 T cell receptor beta chains in this list originate from one sample, sequenced in a study of cytomegalovirus exposure and HLA in healthy donors. PCR primers comprised 60 Vbeta and 13 Jbeta primers. Produced via immunoSEQ multiplex PCR; TCRdb's table is partial and in-frame only. The profile shows about 190,000 clones, around four fifths of them singletons. The source material was PBMCs. The receptors come from a woman in her forties in good health and CMV-seronegative.

This clone has just one count. The chain employs TRBV10-3 and TRBJ1-4; 8 nucleotides agree with TRBD1. Germline lookup yields CDR1 ENHRY and CDR2 SYGVKD. V lost 6 bases and J lost 5; bases outside the gene matches: 5. The CDR3 is 14 residues long. CDR3 residues: CAISGTGENEKLFF. The CDR3 coding sequence is TGTGCCATCAGCGGGACAGGAGAAAATGAAAAACTGTTTTTT.

This rearrangement joins TRBV6-5 to TRBJ1-1; D may be TRBD1 (5 bases). Trimming removed 0 bases from V and 4 bases from J, with 9 bases in between. Germline CDR1 and CDR2: MNHEY and SVGAGI. The CDR3 covers 14 residues. The CDR3 region is CASSYSGAATEAFF. The CDR3, as DNA: TGTGCCAGCAGTTACTCTGGGGCGGCCACTGAAGCTTTCTTT.

The V and J genes are TRBV7-9 and TRBJ2-2, with 11 bases fitting TRBD2. The CDR3 sequence is 16 residues long. V lost 1 base and J lost 4; bases outside the gene matches: 2. CDR1 SEHNR and CDR2 FQNEAQ come from the germline V gene (reference sequence). The CDR3 here is CASSLDGLAGTGELFF. As DNA, the CDR3 is TGTGCCAGCAGCTTAGACGGACTAGCGGGCACCGGGGAGCTGTTTTTT. Full variable domain (remainder filled in from reference TRBV7-9 and TRBJ2-2): DTGVSQNPRHKITKRGQNVTFRCDPISEHNRLYWYRQTLGQGPEFLTYFQNEAQLEKSRLLSDRFSAERPKGSFSTLEIQRTEQGDSAMYLCASSLDGLAGTGELFFGEGSRLTVL.

The chain recombines TRBV2 with TRBJ2-2; TRBD1 is a possible D gene (5 bases). Germline V lookup: CDR1 SNHLY, CDR2 FYNNEI. The CDR3 is made up of 14 amino acids. V dropped 8 bases and J dropped 2 bases, with 12 bases sitting between them. The CDR3: CASRSDSNTGELFF. The CDR3, as DNA: TGTGCCAGCCGGTCTGACAGTAACACCGGGGAGCTGTTTTTT.

This chain uses TRBV30 with TRBJ2-3; a weak D match, TRBD1 (6 bases). CDR1 GTSNPN and CDR2 SVGIG come from the germline V gene (reference sequence). Between the trimmed V and J ends, which lost 4 bases and 6 bases, there was a span of 14 bases. This CDR3 spans 13 amino acids. CDR3 DNA: TGTGCCTGGACAGGGGATTTTGAGGATACGCAGTATTTT. Translation: CAWTGDFEDTQYF.

The V and J genes are TRBV2 and TRBJ1-5, with 7 bases lining up with TRBD1. V shed 3 bases, J shed 6 bases, and the junction held 5 bases outside the gene matches. This CDR3 region has 14 residues. Germline V lookup: CDR1 SNHLY, CDR2 FYNNEI. The CDR3 loop is CASSEDRLGQPQHF. CDR3 bases: TGTGCCAGCAGTGAGGACAGGCTCGGTCAGCCCCAGCATTTT.

The rearrangement joins TRBV11-2 to TRBJ2-1, with a weak D call TRBD1 (5 bases). The CDR3 is 14 residues long. Per the germline V gene, CDR1 is SGHAT and CDR2 is FQNNGV. V lost 5 bases to trimming and J lost 6 bases, with 14 bases between them. The CDR3 nucleotides are TGTGCCAGCAGCGGGGCGAGGTGGGCCAATGAGCAGTTCTTC. This gives the protein CASSGARWANEQFF.

J is TRBJ1-1 and V is TRBV7-9; no definite D call. V was pared by 3 bases and J by 7 bases, with 9 bases between. The CDR3 length is 12 residues. CDR1 is SEHNR and CDR2 is FQNEAQ in the germline V gene (reference sequence). The CDR3 loop reads CASSFGEGEAFF. The CDR3, as DNA: TGTGCCAGCAGCTTTGGGGAGGGTGAAGCTTTCTTT.

V usage is TRBV9 and J usage is TRBJ2-1, with D unclear. This CDR3 region has 14 residues. Deletions cut 4 bases from V and 0 bases from J, with 8 bases between. The germline gives CDR1 SGDLS, CDR2 YYNGEE. CDR3 nucleotide sequence: TGTGCCAGCAGCCCCTGGAGCTCCTACAATGAGCAGTTCTTC. Residues: CASSPWSSYNEQFF.

V gene TRBV5-8 combines with J gene TRBJ2-7, with 10 bases identical to TRBD2. J was trimmed by 0 bases and V by 4 bases; bases with no gene match: 13. CDR1 SGHTS and CDR2 YDEGEE come from the germline V gene. The CDR3 is 18 residues long. CDR3 sequence reads: CASSRGPSGSYSSYEQYF. The DNA of the CDR3 is TGTGCCAGCAGCCGGGGGCCTAGCGGGAGCTATAGCTCCTACGAGCAGTACTTC.

V and J are TRBV7-2 and TRBJ1-1; D is unresolved. CDR1 is SGHTA, CDR2 FQGNSA, per germline. V was pared by 2 bases and J by 6 bases, with 10 bases between. The CDR3 has 13 residues. Written as DNA, the CDR3 is TGTGCCAGCAGCTTAAGTTATACGGCTGAAGCTTTCTTT. Translated, it gives CASSLSYTAEAFF.

The count of this clone is one. The chain is built from TRBV7-9 and TRBJ1-2; perhaps TRBD1 as D (5 bases). The germline gives CDR1 SEHNR, CDR2 FQNEAQ (reference sequence). V lost 2 bases and J lost 6, with 13 bases in between. The length of the CDR3 is 14 residues. CDR3 in amino acids: CASSLIPRDNGYTF. The CDR3 coding sequence is TGTGCCAGCAGCTTAATCCCCAGGGATAATGGCTACACCTTC.

The rearrangement links TRBV5-1 to TRBJ2-7, with D tentatively TRBD2 (6 bases). From germline, CDR1 is SGHRS and CDR2 YFSETQ. The CDR3 totals 16 residues. Trimming cost V 0 bases and J 3 bases, with 16 bases left between them. In DNA form, the CDR3 reads TGCGCCAGCAGCTTGGGGGGGGAGGTCGGGCTCTACGAGCAGTACTTC. This gives the protein CASSLGGEVGLYEQYF. Looking up the rest from reference TRBV5-1 and TRBJ2-7 gives the full variable domain: KAGVTQTPRYLIKTRGQQVTLSCSPISGHRSVSWYQQTPGQGLQFLFEYFSETQRNKGNFPGRFSGRQFSNSRSEMNVSTLELGDSALYLCASSLGGEVGLYEQYFGPGTRLTVT.

The chain is built from TRBV11-2 and TRBJ2-6, with 9 bases aligning to TRBD1. Looked up from germline, CDR1 is SGHAT and CDR2 is FQNNGV. The CDR3 spans 16 residues. The trim removed 4 bases at V and 3 bases at J, leaving 4 bases unmatched. The CDR3 coding sequence is TGTGCCAGCAGCTCGGACAGGGGAGATGGGGCCAACGTCCTGACTTTC. Translated, it gives CASSSDRGDGANVLTF.

This chain connects TRBV6-1 to TRBJ1-1; 7 bases fit TRBD1. Trimming took 6 bases from V and 3 from J; bases not matched to a gene: 7. This CDR3 comprises 14 residues. CDR1 and CDR2 (germline): MNHNS, SASEGT. This CDR3 reads CASRVPQGYTEAFF. For the CDR3, the DNA is TGTGCCAGCAGAGTCCCACAGGGGTACACTGAAGCTTTCTTT.

A word on this clone: A junction boundary mismatches the germline segment, possibly from a read error. The CDR3 bases are TGTTCCAGCAGCTTGTCCCGGAGTCGCTACGAGCAGTACTTC. This encodes CSSSLSRSRYEQYF. The V and J genes are TRBV7-9 and TRBJ2-7; no clear D gene. The CDR3 totals 14 residues. Germline lookup yields CDR1 SEHNR and CDR2 FQNEAQ (reference sequence).

Only a few counts were recorded for this clone. V gene TRBV27 combines with J gene TRBJ1-2, with no clear D. The CDR3 runs to 16 residues. Germline V lookup: CDR1 MNHEY, CDR2 SMNVEV (reference sequence). The V gene lost 1 base and the J gene lost 4 bases, with 16 bases spanning the gap. CDR3 bases: TGTGCCAGCAGTTTATTCTCGGGTGGTGGTGTCTATGGCTACACCTTC. As protein: CASSLFSGGGVYGYTF.

The CDR3 region has the DNA TGTGCCAGCTCACCAACTAGCGGGAGGATAGCAGATACGCAGTATTTT. As protein: CASSPTSGRIADTQYF. The J gene is TRBJ2-3, the V gene TRBV18, with 12 bases lining up with TRBD2. Germline assignment: CDR1 KGHSH and CDR2 LQKENI. This CDR3 spans 16 amino acids. V trimming: 2 bases; J trimming: 4 bases; junction bases outside the gene matches: 4. The full variable domain, with the rest looked up from reference TRBV18 and TRBJ2-3, is NAGVMQNPRHLVRRRGQEARLRCSPMKGHSHVYWYRQLPEEGLKFMVYLQKENIIDESGMPKERFSAEFPKEGPSILRIQQVVRGDSAAYFCASSPTSGRIADTQYFGPGTRLTVL.

This clone was seen a single time. The V gene is TRBV18, the J gene TRBJ1-1; weak D call: TRBD1 (5 bases). Looked up from germline, CDR1 is KGHSH and CDR2 is LQKENI. The V end lost 3 bases, the J end lost 3 bases, and 11 bases lay between the germline ends. The CDR3 extends over 14 amino acids. CDR3: CASSPGGSDTEAFF. The CDR3 nucleotides are TGTGCCAGCTCACCGGGGGGTTCGGACACTGAAGCTTTCTTT.

The chain uses TRBV4-2 and TRBJ2-2; 8 bases are shared with TRBD1. CDR1 is LGHNA and CDR2 is YNFKEQ in the germline V gene. CDR3 length equals 16 residues. V gave up 4 bases and J gave up 1 base; unmatched junction bases: 5. The CDR3 reads CASSPSGGRNTGELFF. CDR3 nucleotide sequence: TGTGCCAGCAGCCCGTCAGGGGGCAGGAACACCGGGGAGCTGTTTTTT.

This clone was observed a handful of times. This rearrangement joins TRBV20-1 to TRBJ2-1; the match to TRBD1 covers 7 bases. In germline, CDR1 is DFQATT, CDR2 SNEGSKA (reference sequence). This CDR3 has 11 amino acids. The CDR3 reads CPDRSYNEQFF. In DNA form, the CDR3 reads TGCCCGGACAGGTCCTACAATGAGCAGTTCTTC.